This T cell receptor (beta chain) emerged from a study of identical twins. In TCRdb, the 5' RACE reads were re-called with MiXCR into one record per CDR3 protein. The sample lists 1,800,000 or so distinct CDR3 sequences, about 32% seen once, with 0.27% in the top ten. This clonotype was detected only once. CDR1 is MGHDK, CDR2 SYGVNS, per germline. Trimming at V came to 3 bases and at J to 1 base, leaving 4 bases not matched to a gene. The CDR3 covers 16 residues. What was sequenced was cord blood. The receptor was isolated from a newborn girl in good health. This rearrangement joins TRBV25-1 to TRBJ2-2, with 8 bases aligning to TRBD1. The CDR3 loop is CASSERGTGNTGELFF. DNA for the CDR3: TGTGCCAGCAGTGAGAGAGGGACAGGGAACACCGGGGAGCTGTTTTTT.